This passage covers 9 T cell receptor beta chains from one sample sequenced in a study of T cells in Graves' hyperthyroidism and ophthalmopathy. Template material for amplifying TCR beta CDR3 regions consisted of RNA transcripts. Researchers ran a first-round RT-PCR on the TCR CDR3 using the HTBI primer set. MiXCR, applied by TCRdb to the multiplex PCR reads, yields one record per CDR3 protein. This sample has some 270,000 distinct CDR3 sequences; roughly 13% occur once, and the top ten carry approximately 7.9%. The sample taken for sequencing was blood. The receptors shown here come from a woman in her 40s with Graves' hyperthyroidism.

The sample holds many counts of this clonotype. The CDR3 loop is CASSLDGSYDEQYF. In DNA, the CDR3 is TGTGCCAGCAGCCTAGACGGAAGCTACGACGAGCAGTACTTC. The genes are TRBV2 and TRBJ2-7; D is unresolved. With 6 bases removed from V and 5 bases from J, the gap between germline ends came to 17 bases. The CDR3 spans 14 residues. Germline lookup yields CDR1 SNHLY and CDR2 FYNNEI.

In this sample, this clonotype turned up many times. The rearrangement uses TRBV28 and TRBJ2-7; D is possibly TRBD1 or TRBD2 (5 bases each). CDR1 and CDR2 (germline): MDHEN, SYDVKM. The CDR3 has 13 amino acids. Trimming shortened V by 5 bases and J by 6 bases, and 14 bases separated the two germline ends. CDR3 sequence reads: CASSRLVGVEQYF. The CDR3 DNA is TGTGCCAGCAGTCGGCTTGTGGGGGTCGAGCAGTACTTC.

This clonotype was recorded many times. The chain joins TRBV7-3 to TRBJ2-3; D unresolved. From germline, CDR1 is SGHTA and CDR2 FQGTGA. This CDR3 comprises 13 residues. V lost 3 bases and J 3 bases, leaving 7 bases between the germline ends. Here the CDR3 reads CASSLADTDTQYF. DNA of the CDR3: TGTGCCAGCAGCTTGGCCGATACAGATACGCAGTATTTT. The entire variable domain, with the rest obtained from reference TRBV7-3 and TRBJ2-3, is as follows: GAGVSQTPSNKVTEKGKYVELRCDPISGHTALYWYRQSLGQGPEFLIYFQGTGAADDSGLPNDRFFAVRPEGSVSTLKIQRTERGDSAVYLCASSLADTDTQYFGPGTRLTVL.

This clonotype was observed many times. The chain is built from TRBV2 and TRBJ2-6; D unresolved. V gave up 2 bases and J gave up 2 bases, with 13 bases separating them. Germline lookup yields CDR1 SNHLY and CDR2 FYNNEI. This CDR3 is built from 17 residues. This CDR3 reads CASSEKSPWAGANVLTF. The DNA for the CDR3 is TGTGCCAGCAGTGAAAAAAGCCCTTGGGCTGGGGCCAACGTCCTGACTTTC.

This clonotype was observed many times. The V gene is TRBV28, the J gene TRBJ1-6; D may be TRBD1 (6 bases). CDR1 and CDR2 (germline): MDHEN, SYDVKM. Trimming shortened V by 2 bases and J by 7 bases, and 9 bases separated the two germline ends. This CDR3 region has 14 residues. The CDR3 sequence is CASSLEQGNSPLHF. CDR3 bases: TGTGCCAGCAGTTTAGAGCAGGGGAATTCACCCCTCCACTTT.

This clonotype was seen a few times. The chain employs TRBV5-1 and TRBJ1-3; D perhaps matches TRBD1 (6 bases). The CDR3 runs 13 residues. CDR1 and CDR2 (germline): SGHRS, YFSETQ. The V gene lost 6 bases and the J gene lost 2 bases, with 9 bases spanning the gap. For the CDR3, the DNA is TGCGCCAGCACGGACAGCCCTGGAAACACCATATATTTT. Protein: CASTDSPGNTIYF.

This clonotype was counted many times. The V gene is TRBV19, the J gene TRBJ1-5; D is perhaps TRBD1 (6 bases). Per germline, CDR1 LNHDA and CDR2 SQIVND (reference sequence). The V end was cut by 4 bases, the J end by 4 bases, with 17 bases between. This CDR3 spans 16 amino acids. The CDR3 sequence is CASSTRPTGGNQPQHF. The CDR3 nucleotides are TGTGCCAGTAGTACTCGGCCGACAGGTGGAAATCAGCCCCAGCATTTT.

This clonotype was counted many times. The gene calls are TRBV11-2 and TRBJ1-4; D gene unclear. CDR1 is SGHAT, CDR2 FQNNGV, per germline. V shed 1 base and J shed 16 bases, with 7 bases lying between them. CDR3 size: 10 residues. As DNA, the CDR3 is TGTGCCAGCAGCTTAGGGCCAGGGTTTTTT. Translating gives CASSLGPGFF.

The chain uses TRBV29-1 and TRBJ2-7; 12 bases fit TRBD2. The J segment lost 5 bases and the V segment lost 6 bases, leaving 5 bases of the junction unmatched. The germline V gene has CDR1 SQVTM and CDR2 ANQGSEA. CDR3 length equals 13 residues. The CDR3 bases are TGCAGCGTGGAGACTAGCGGGAGCAACGAGCAGTACTTC. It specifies CSVETSGSNEQYF.